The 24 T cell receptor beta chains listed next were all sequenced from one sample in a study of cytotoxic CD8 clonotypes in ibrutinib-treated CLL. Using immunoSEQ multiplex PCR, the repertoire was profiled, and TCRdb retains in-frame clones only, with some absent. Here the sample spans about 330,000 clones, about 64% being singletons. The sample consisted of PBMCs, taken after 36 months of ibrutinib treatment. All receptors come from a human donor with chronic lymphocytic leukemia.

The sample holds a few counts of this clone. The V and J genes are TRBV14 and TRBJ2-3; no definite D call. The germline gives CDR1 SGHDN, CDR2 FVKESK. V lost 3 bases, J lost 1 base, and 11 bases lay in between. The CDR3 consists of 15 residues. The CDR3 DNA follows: TGTGCCAGCAGCCAGTTGGCGAGCCGCACAGATACGCAGTATTTT. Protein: CASSQLASRTDTQYF. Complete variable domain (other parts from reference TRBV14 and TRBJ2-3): EAGVTQFPSHSVIEKGQTVTLRCDPISGHDNLYWYRRVMGKEIKFLLHFVKESKQDESGMPNNRFLAERTGGTYSTLKVQPAELEDSGVYFCASSQLASRTDTQYFGPGTRLTVL.

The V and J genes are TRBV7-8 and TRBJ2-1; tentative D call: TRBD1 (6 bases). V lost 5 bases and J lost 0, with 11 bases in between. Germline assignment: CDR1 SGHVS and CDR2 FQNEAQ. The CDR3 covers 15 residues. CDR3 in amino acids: CASSIQGSSYNEQFF. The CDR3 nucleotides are TGTGCCAGCAGCATACAGGGTAGCTCCTACAATGAGCAGTTCTTC.

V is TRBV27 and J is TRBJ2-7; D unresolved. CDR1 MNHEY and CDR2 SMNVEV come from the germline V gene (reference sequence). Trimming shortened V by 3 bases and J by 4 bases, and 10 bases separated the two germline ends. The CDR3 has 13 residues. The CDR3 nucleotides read TGTGCCAGCAGTTTCAAACCCCTGTACGAGCAGTACTTC. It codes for CASSFKPLYEQYF.

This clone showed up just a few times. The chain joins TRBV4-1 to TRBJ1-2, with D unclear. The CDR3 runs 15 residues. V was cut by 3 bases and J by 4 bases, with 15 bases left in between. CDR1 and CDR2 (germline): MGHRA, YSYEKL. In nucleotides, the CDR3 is TGCGCCAGCAGCCAGTCCCAGGTTTCAGGCTATGGCTACACCTTC. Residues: CASSQSQVSGYGYTF.

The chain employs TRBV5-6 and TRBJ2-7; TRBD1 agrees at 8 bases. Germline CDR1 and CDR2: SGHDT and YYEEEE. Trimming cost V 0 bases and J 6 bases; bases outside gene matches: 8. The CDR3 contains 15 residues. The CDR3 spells CASSLGTGRGGEQYF. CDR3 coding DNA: TGTGCCAGCAGCTTGGGGACAGGGAGAGGGGGCGAGCAGTACTTC. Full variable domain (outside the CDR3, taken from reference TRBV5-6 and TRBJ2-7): DAGVTQSPTHLIKTRGQQVTLRCSPKSGHDTVSWYQQALGQGPQFIFQYYEEEERQRGNFPDRFSGHQFPNYSSELNVNALLLGDSALYLCASSLGTGRGGEQYFGPGTRLTVT.

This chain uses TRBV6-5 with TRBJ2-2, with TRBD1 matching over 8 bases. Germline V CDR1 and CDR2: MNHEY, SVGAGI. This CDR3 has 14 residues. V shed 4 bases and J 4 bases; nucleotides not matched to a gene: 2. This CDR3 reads CASSSDRATGELFF. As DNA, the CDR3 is TGTGCCAGCAGTTCGGACAGGGCCACCGGGGAGCTGTTTTTT.

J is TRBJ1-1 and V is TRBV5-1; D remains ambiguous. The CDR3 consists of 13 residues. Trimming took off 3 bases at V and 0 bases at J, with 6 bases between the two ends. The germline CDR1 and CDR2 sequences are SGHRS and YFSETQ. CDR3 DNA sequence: TGCGCCAGCAGCTCCCATGTGAACACTGAAGCTTTCTTT. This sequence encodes CASSSHVNTEAFF.

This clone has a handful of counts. In DNA form, the CDR3 reads TGTGCCAGCAGCTTAGCCGGGGTCACCGGGGAGCTGTTTTTT. It encodes CASSLAGVTGELFF. This chain links TRBV7-2 with TRBJ2-2; maybe TRBD2 (5 bases). Trimming took off 0 bases at V and 4 bases at J, with 6 bases between the two ends. Germline CDR1 reads SGHTA; CDR2 reads FQGNSA. CDR3 length: 14 amino acids.

CDR3 sequence reads: CASTPEGVREQYF. CDR3 in DNA: TGTGCCAGCACCCCGGAGGGGGTTCGCGAGCAGTACTTC. The rearrangement joins TRBV6-1 to TRBJ2-7; D might be TRBD1 or TRBD2, each matching 6 bases. The V gene's germline CDR1 is MNHNS and CDR2 SASEGT. Trimming shortened V by 7 bases and J by 6 bases, and 16 bases separated the two germline ends. The CDR3 contains 13 residues.

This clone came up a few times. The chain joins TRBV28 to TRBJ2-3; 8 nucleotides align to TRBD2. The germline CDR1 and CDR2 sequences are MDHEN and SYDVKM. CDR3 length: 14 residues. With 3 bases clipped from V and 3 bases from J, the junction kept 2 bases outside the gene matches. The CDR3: CASSLAGGTDTQYF. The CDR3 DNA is TGTGCCAGCAGTTTGGCGGGAGGAACAGATACGCAGTATTTT. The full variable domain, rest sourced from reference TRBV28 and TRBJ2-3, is DVKVTQSSRYLVKRTGEKVFLECVQDMDHENMFWYRQDPGLGLRLIYFSYDVKMKEKGDIPEGYSVSREKKERFSLILESASTNQTSMYLCASSLAGGTDTQYFGPGTRLTVL.

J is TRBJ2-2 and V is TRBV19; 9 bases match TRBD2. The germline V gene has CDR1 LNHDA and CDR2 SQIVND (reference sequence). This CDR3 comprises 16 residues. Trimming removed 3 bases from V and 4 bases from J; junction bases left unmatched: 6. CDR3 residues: CASSIPSGITTGELFF. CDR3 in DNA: TGTGCCAGTAGTATCCCTAGCGGGATCACCACCGGGGAGCTGTTTTTT.

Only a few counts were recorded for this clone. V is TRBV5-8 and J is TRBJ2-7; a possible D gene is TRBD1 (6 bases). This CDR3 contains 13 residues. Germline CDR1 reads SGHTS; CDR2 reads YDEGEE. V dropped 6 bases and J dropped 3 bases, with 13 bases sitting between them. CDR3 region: CASKWTEGYEQYF. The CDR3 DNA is TGTGCCAGCAAGTGGACAGAAGGCTACGAGCAGTACTTC.

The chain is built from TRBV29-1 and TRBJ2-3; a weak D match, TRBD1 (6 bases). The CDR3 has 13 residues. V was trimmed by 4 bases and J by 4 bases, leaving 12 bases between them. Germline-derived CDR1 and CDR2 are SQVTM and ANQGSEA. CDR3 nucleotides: TGCAGCGTTGGAGGGGGTCGGCCAGATACGCAGTATTTT. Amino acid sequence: CSVGGGRPDTQYF.

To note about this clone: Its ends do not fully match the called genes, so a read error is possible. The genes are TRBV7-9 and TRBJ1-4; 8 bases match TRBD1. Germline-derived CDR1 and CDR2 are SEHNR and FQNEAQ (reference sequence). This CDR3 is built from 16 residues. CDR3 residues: CASSLRTGLSNGKLFF. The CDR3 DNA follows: TGTGCCAGCAGCTTAAGGACAGGGCTCTCTAATGGAAAACTGTTTTTT.

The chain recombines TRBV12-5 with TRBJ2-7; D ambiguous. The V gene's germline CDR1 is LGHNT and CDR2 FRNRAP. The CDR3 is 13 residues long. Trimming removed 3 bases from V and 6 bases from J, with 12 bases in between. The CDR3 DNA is TGTGCTAGTGGTTTTGGGGTAGAGCGCGAGCAGTACTTC. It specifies CASGFGVEREQYF.

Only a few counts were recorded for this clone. CDR3 sequence: CASSLVGIGDTQYF. Here the CDR3 DNA reads TGTGCCAGCAGCTTAGTAGGGATCGGGGATACGCAGTATTTT. The V call is TRBV13, the J call TRBJ2-3; D ambiguous. V was shortened by 1 base and J by 6 bases, with 11 bases between the two germline ends. This CDR3 spans 14 amino acids. Germline lookup yields CDR1 PRHDT and CDR2 FYEKMQ (reference sequence).

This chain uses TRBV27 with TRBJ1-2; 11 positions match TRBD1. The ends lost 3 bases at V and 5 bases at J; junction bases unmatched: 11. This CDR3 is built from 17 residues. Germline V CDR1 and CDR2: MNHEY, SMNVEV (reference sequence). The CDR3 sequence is CASSFNYRDRGMYGYTF. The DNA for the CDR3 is TGTGCCAGCAGTTTTAACTACCGGGACAGGGGGATGTATGGCTACACCTTC.

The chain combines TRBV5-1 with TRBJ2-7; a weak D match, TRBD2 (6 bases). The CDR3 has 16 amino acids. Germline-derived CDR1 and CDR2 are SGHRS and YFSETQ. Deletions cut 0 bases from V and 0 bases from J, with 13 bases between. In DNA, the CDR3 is TGCGCCAGCAGCTTGGGTTCCAGCGGGTTCTCCTACGAGCAGTACTTC. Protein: CASSLGSSGFSYEQYF.

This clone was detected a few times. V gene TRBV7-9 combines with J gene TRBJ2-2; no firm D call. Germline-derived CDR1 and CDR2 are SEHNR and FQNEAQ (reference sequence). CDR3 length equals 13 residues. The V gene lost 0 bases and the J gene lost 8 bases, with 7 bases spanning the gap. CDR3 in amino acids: CASSLASEGELFF. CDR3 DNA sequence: TGTGCCAGCAGCTTAGCGTCTGAAGGGGAGCTGTTTTTT.

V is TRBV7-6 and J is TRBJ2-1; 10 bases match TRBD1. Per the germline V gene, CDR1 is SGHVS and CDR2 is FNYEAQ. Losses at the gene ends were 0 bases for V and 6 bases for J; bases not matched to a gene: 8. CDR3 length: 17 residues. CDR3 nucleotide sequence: TGTGCCAGCAGCTTAGCGACCGGGACAGGGGAGGGCAATGAGCAGTTCTTC. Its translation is CASSLATGTGEGNEQFF.

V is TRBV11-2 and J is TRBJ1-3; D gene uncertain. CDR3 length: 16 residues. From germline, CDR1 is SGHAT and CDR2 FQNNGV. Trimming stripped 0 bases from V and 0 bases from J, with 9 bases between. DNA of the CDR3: TGTGCCAGCAGCTTAGATCCGGGTTACTCTGGAAACACCATATATTTT. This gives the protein CASSLDPGYSGNTIYF.

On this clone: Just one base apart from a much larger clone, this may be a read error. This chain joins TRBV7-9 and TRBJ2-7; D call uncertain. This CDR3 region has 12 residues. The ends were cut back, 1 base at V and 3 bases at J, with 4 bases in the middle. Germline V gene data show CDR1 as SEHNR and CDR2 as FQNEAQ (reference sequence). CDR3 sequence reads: CASSLGDYEQYF. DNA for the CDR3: TGTGCCAGCAGCTTAGGGGACTACGAGCAGTACTTC.

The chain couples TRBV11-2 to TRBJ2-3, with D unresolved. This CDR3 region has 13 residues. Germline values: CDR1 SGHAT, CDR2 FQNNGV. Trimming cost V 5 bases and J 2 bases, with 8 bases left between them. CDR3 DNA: TGTGCCAGCAGCCCCCGGATCACAGATACGCAGTATTTT. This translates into CASSPRITDTQYF.

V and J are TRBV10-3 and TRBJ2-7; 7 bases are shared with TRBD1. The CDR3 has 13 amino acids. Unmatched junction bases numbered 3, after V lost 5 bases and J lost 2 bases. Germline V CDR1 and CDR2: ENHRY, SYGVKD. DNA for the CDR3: TGTGCCATCAGTTTCACAGGGGCCTACGAGCAGTACTTC. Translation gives CAISFTGAYEQYF.